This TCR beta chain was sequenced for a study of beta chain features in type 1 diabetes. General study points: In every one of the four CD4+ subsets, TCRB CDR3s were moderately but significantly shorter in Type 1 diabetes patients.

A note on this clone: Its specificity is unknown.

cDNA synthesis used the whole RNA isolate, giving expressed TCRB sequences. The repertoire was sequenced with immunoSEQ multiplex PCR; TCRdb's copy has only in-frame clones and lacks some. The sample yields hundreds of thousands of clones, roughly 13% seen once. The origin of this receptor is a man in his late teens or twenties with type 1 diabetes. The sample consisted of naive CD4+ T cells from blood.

CDR3 DNA: TGTGCCTGGAGTGTTGCCGGCAGGGCGGGCACTGAAGCTTTCTTT. This gives the protein CAWSVAGRAGTEAFF. This chain uses TRBV30 with TRBJ1-1; weak D call: TRBD1 (5 bases). Germline V gene lookup returns CDR1 GTSNPN and CDR2 SVGIG (reference sequence). The V end lost 0 bases, the J end lost 4 bases, and 15 bases lay between the germline ends. The CDR3 runs 15 residues.